Listed below are T cell receptor beta chains from one sample, sequenced in a study of blood T cells in healthy people across ages. MiXCR was run by TCRdb on the 5' RACE reads, yielding one entry per CDR3 protein. The sample carries almost 800,000 distinct CDR3 sequences, roughly 60% recorded once. The sample consisted of blood. The receptors come from a man aged 25-40 years in good health. Each CDR3 is given with its conserved first and last residue. The D gene is left open where the match is weak. Not every row has a clone size; where given, it reads once, few, many or a size class.

j_gene: TRBJ2-5
v_gene: TRBV7-2
d_gene: .
abundance: many
CDR3nt: TGTGCCAGCAGCTTAGTTGAGGGATATGAGGAGACCCAGTACTTC
CDR3aa: CASSLVEGYEETQYF

j_gene: TRBJ2-7
v_gene: TRBV28
d_gene: TRBD2
abundance: .
CDR3nt: TGTGCCAGCAGTAGGGGGACTAGCGGGACCTACGAGCAGTACTTC
CDR3aa: CASSRGTSGTYEQYF

j_gene: TRBJ2-1
v_gene: TRBV7-2
d_gene: TRBD2
abundance: few
CDR3nt: TGTGCCAGCAGCTTCGGGGGGATGAAATACAATGAGCAGTTCTTC
CDR3aa: CASSFGGMKYNEQFF

j_gene: TRBJ1-6
v_gene: TRBV28
d_gene: TRBD1
abundance: .
CDR3nt: TGTGCCAGCAGTGCACGCCGGACAGGGTGGCGATCACCCCTCCACTTT
CDR3aa: CASSARRTGWRSPLHF

j_gene: TRBJ2-3
v_gene: TRBV12-3/TRBV12-4
d_gene: .
abundance: .
CDR3nt: TGTGCCAGCAGTTTACTAAGAGTGATAGCAGATATGCAATATTTT
CDR3aa: CASSLLRVIADMQYF

j_gene: TRBJ1-2
v_gene: TRBV12-3/TRBV12-4
d_gene: .
abundance: .
CDR3nt: TGTGCCAGCAGTTTGAACGGATACTATAGCTACACCTTC
CDR3aa: CASSLNGYYSYTF

j_gene: TRBJ2-7
v_gene: TRBV28
d_gene: .
abundance: .
CDR3nt: TGTGCCAGCAGTTCGTTGAATCAAGCCTACGAGCAGTACTTC
CDR3aa: CASSSLNQAYEQYF

j_gene: TRBJ2-7
v_gene: TRBV6-6
d_gene: TRBD2
abundance: .
CDR3nt: TGTGCCAGCAGTTACGCGGGGGGCATCTCCTACGAGCAGTACTTC
CDR3aa: CASSYAGGISYEQYF

j_gene: TRBJ2-3
v_gene: TRBV20-1
d_gene: .
abundance: .
CDR3nt: TGCAGTGCTAGAGATGGTGTCACAGATACGCAGTATTTT
CDR3aa: CSARDGVTDTQYF

j_gene: TRBJ2-7
v_gene: TRBV20-1
d_gene: .
abundance: .
CDR3nt: TGCAGTGCTAGTCTTTTAGGGGAGCAGTACTTC
CDR3aa: CSASLLGEQYF

j_gene: TRBJ2-1
v_gene: TRBV4-2
d_gene: TRBD2
abundance: .
CDR3nt: TGTGCCAGCAGCCAAGATCCCCCGGGTCTAGCGGGGGGTCAGCAGTTCTTC
CDR3aa: CASSQDPPGLAGGQQFF

j_gene: TRBJ1-1
v_gene: TRBV7-2
d_gene: TRBD1
abundance: .
CDR3nt: TGTGCCAGCAGTCCCGACAGGGAAGGGCGAGCTTTCTTT
CDR3aa: CASSPDREGRAFF

j_gene: TRBJ2-1
v_gene: TRBV6-6
d_gene: TRBD1
abundance: .
CDR3nt: TGTGCTAGCAGTCTCGACCAGGGGGCGGAAAATGAGCAGTTCTTC
CDR3aa: CASSLDQGAENEQFF

j_gene: TRBJ2-1
v_gene: TRBV20-1
d_gene: .
abundance: .
CDR3nt: TGCAGTGCTAGGCCCCCCACGGACAATGAGCAGTTCTTC
CDR3aa: CSARPPTDNEQFF

j_gene: TRBJ2-3
v_gene: TRBV5-1
d_gene: .
abundance: .
CDR3nt: TGCGCCAGCAGCCCCGCGGTTGAGTTGAATACGCAGTATTTT
CDR3aa: CASSPAVELNTQYF

j_gene: TRBJ2-3
v_gene: TRBV7-2
d_gene: .
abundance: .
CDR3nt: TGTGCCAGCAGCTTAGGGTGGGGCCCAGATACGCAGTATTTT
CDR3aa: CASSLGWGPDTQYF

j_gene: TRBJ1-1
v_gene: TRBV7-9
d_gene: TRBD1
abundance: .
CDR3nt: TGTGCCAGCAGCTCCTCGACAGGGAACCTATTAGGGGCTTTCTTT
CDR3aa: CASSSSTGNLLGAFF

j_gene: TRBJ2-1
v_gene: TRBV4-1
d_gene: TRBD1
abundance: .
CDR3nt: TGCGCCAGCAGCCAAGTGGTACAGGGGGCGACCTACAATGAGCAGTTCTTC
CDR3aa: CASSQVVQGATYNEQFF

j_gene: TRBJ1-2
v_gene: TRBV29-1
d_gene: .
abundance: once
CDR3nt: TGCAGCGTTGAAGATCGGGCAGGCCAAAGGGGGGATGGCTACACCTTC
CDR3aa: CSVEDRAGQRGDGYTF

j_gene: TRBJ2-3
v_gene: TRBV20-1
d_gene: .
abundance: few
CDR3nt: TGCAGTGCTTCAGACGACACAGATACGCAGTATTTT
CDR3aa: CSASDDTDTQYF

j_gene: TRBJ2-5
v_gene: TRBV5-1
d_gene: .
abundance: .
CDR3nt: TGCGCCAGCAGCACCGACTGGGGGGAGAGCCAGTACTTC
CDR3aa: CASSTDWGESQYF

j_gene: TRBJ2-6
v_gene: TRBV2
d_gene: .
abundance: .
CDR3nt: TGTGCCAGCAGTGATAAAGGTCGTACTGGGGCCAACGTCCTGACTTTC
CDR3aa: CASSDKGRTGANVLTF

j_gene: TRBJ2-1
v_gene: TRBV9
d_gene: .
abundance: .
CDR3nt: TGTGCCAGCGGTCAGGAGCAGTTCTTC
CDR3aa: CASGQEQFF

j_gene: TRBJ2-3
v_gene: TRBV24-1
d_gene: .
abundance: .
CDR3nt: TGTGCCACCAGCGACTCACAGGGTTACACAGATACGCAGTATTTT
CDR3aa: CATSDSQGYTDTQYF

j_gene: TRBJ2-7
v_gene: TRBV7-2
d_gene: .
abundance: few
CDR3nt: TGTGCCAGCAGCTTAGTCGTGGGCAGGGCCGAGCAGTACTTC
CDR3aa: CASSLVVGRAEQYF

j_gene: TRBJ1-2
v_gene: TRBV4-3
d_gene: .
abundance: .
CDR3nt: TGCGCCAGCAGCCAAGATATGTGGAGACAGGATAACTATGGCTACACCTTC
CDR3aa: CASSQDMWRQDNYGYTF

j_gene: TRBJ2-5
v_gene: TRBV10-3
d_gene: .
abundance: few
CDR3nt: TGTGCCATCAGTGAGTCGCAGACTAGAGAGACCCAGTACTTC
CDR3aa: CAISESQTRETQYF

j_gene: TRBJ2-7
v_gene: TRBV20-1
d_gene: .
abundance: few
CDR3nt: TGCAGTGCTGTATCCGGGACTCCCTTTTCTGAGCAGTACTTC
CDR3aa: CSAVSGTPFSEQYF

j_gene: TRBJ2-5
v_gene: TRBV24-1
d_gene: .
abundance: .
CDR3nt: TGTGCCACCAGTGCGGAACAAGAGACCCAGTACTTC
CDR3aa: CATSAEQETQYF

j_gene: TRBJ2-1
v_gene: TRBV10-3
d_gene: TRBD2
abundance: .
CDR3nt: TGTGCCATCACCGACACTAGCGGGGGGCTCGATGAGCAGTTCTTC
CDR3aa: CAITDTSGGLDEQFF

j_gene: TRBJ2-7
v_gene: TRBV7-2
d_gene: TRBD2
abundance: .
CDR3nt: TGTGCCAGCATTGGAAGCGGGAGTTGGAACGAGCAGTACTTC
CDR3aa: CASIGSGSWNEQYF

j_gene: TRBJ2-7
v_gene: TRBV7-9
d_gene: TRBD1
abundance: .
CDR3nt: TGTGCCAGCAGCGATACGACAGGGAACGAGCAGTACTTC
CDR3aa: CASSDTTGNEQYF

j_gene: TRBJ2-1
v_gene: TRBV4-2
d_gene: .
abundance: .
CDR3nt: TGTGCCAGCAGCCCCAATACATCGCCATTGAATGAGCAGTTCTTC
CDR3aa: CASSPNTSPLNEQFF

j_gene: TRBJ2-5
v_gene: TRBV6-2/TRBV6-3
d_gene: TRBD2
abundance: .
CDR3nt: TGTGCCAGCAGGAGCGGGAGTGAGACCCAGTACTTC
CDR3aa: CASRSGSETQYF

j_gene: TRBJ2-7
v_gene: TRBV29-1
d_gene: .
abundance: .
CDR3nt: TGCGGCGCCACGACAGTCTCCTACGAGCAGTACTTC
CDR3aa: CGATTVSYEQYF

j_gene: TRBJ2-1
v_gene: TRBV6-2/TRBV6-3
d_gene: .
abundance: .
CDR3nt: TGTGCCAGCGGCGAAACTACCTACAATGAGCAGTTCTTC
CDR3aa: CASGETTYNEQFF

j_gene: TRBJ2-7
v_gene: TRBV12-3/TRBV12-4
d_gene: .
abundance: few
CDR3nt: TGTGCCAGCAGTTTTGATTCGGGCTACGAGCAGTACTTC
CDR3aa: CASSFDSGYEQYF

j_gene: TRBJ2-7
v_gene: TRBV25-1
d_gene: .
abundance: .
CDR3nt: TGTGCCAGCGGTGACACGAATCTACGTGAGCAGTACTTC
CDR3aa: CASGDTNLREQYF

j_gene: TRBJ2-1
v_gene: TRBV20-1
d_gene: TRBD2
abundance: .
CDR3nt: TGCAGTGCTAGAGAGTGGCTAGCGGGGCGATACTCCTACAATGAGCAGTTCTTC
CDR3aa: CSAREWLAGRYSYNEQFF

j_gene: TRBJ2-5
v_gene: TRBV7-2
d_gene: .
abundance: once
CDR3nt: TGTGCCAGCACCTTCCCACAGACAGGCCAAGAGACCCAGTACTTC
CDR3aa: CASTFPQTGQETQYF

j_gene: TRBJ2-6
v_gene: TRBV7-6
d_gene: .
abundance: .
CDR3nt: TGTGCCAGCAGTTCTGAGCGGTGGTTCTCTGGGGCCAACGTCCTGACTTTC
CDR3aa: CASSSERWFSGANVLTF

j_gene: TRBJ1-2
v_gene: TRBV29-1
d_gene: .
abundance: .
CDR3nt: TGCAGCGTTGATGAGGAGGGCTACACCTTC
CDR3aa: CSVDEEGYTF

j_gene: TRBJ1-1
v_gene: TRBV5-1
d_gene: .
abundance: .
CDR3nt: TGCGCCAGCAGCCCATGGGGCAGTCCTCCGAACACTGAAGCTTTCTTT
CDR3aa: CASSPWGSPPNTEAFF

j_gene: TRBJ2-5
v_gene: TRBV6-4
d_gene: .
abundance: .
CDR3nt: TGTGCCAGCAGTGACTGGACACGGGGAGAGCAGTACTTC
CDR3aa: CASSDWTRGEQYF

j_gene: TRBJ1-1
v_gene: TRBV12-3/TRBV12-4
d_gene: TRBD1
abundance: few
CDR3nt: TGTGCCAGCAGTAATCCGACAGGGCGCGTCAACACTGAAGCTTTCTTT
CDR3aa: CASSNPTGRVNTEAFF

j_gene: TRBJ2-1
v_gene: TRBV20-1
d_gene: .
abundance: .
CDR3nt: TGCAGTGCTAGAGATAAAGGTTGGCAACCCGCGGCTCGAAGGGATGAGCAGTTCTTC
CDR3aa: CSARDKGWQPAARRDEQFF

j_gene: TRBJ2-1
v_gene: TRBV2
d_gene: .
abundance: once
CDR3nt: TGTGCCAGTCGGTTCGATCTAAATGAGCAGTTCTTC
CDR3aa: CASRFDLNEQFF

j_gene: TRBJ1-6
v_gene: TRBV20-1
d_gene: TRBD1
abundance: .
CDR3nt: TGCAGTGCTAGAGATAGGACAGGGGGTAGTTCACCCCTCCACTTT
CDR3aa: CSARDRTGGSSPLHF

j_gene: TRBJ2-1
v_gene: TRBV10-3
d_gene: TRBD2
abundance: .
CDR3nt: TGTGCCATCAGCGGGGGGGGAGCTAGCGGGCCCTACAATGAGCAGTTCTTC
CDR3aa: CAISGGGASGPYNEQFF

j_gene: TRBJ2-1
v_gene: TRBV7-9
d_gene: .
abundance: .
CDR3nt: TGTGCCAGCAGCTCTAGAGGGCCCAATGAGCAGTTCTTC
CDR3aa: CASSSRGPNEQFF

j_gene: TRBJ1-2
v_gene: TRBV29-1
d_gene: .
abundance: .
CDR3nt: TGCAGCGTTGTACCGACAGTAAGCTATGGCTACACCTTC
CDR3aa: CSVVPTVSYGYTF

j_gene: TRBJ2-5
v_gene: TRBV10-3
d_gene: .
abundance: .
CDR3nt: TGTGCCATCAGTGAGCCAAGTCCCGCGGTGCAGTACTTC
CDR3aa: CAISEPSPAVQYF

j_gene: TRBJ2-7
v_gene: TRBV12-3/TRBV12-4
d_gene: TRBD1
abundance: many
CDR3nt: TGTGCCAGCAGTTTAGGCCTCGGGACAGGGGTGAACGAGCAGTACTTC
CDR3aa: CASSLGLGTGVNEQYF

j_gene: TRBJ2-1
v_gene: TRBV29-1
d_gene: .
abundance: .
CDR3nt: TGCAGCGTTGATAGTAGGGTTCTGGATGAGCAGTTCTTC
CDR3aa: CSVDSRVLDEQFF

j_gene: TRBJ2-7
v_gene: TRBV20-1
d_gene: .
abundance: few
CDR3nt: TGCAGTGCTAGAGCGACAGGAATCTCCTACGAGCAGTACTTC
CDR3aa: CSARATGISYEQYF

j_gene: TRBJ2-7
v_gene: TRBV7-2
d_gene: .
abundance: few
CDR3nt: TGTGCCAGCGGTGGGGGCAGGGACGAGCAGTACTTC
CDR3aa: CASGGGRDEQYF

j_gene: TRBJ1-5
v_gene: TRBV18
d_gene: .
abundance: .
CDR3nt: TGTGCCAGTCAAAATCAGCCCCAGCATTTT
CDR3aa: CASQNQPQHF

j_gene: TRBJ2-3
v_gene: TRBV25-1
d_gene: TRBD2
abundance: .
CDR3nt: TGTGCCAGCAGTGAAGGCTTAGCGGGGTCTAGCACAGATACGCAGTATTTT
CDR3aa: CASSEGLAGSSTDTQYF

j_gene: TRBJ2-7
v_gene: TRBV12-3/TRBV12-4
d_gene: .
abundance: .
CDR3nt: TGTGCCAGCAGTTTAGGTGGGACCTCCTACAATGAGCAGTACTTC
CDR3aa: CASSLGGTSYNEQYF